The T cell receptor (beta chain) described here comes from a study of cytomegalovirus exposure and HLA in healthy donors. Overall study: A preliminary data release comprised tens of millions of unique TCRs obtained from HLA-typed donors. Notes on the study in general: When analyzed later, the rates of TCR association showed variation by HLA locus, with DRB1 the most and HLA-C the fewest. Immune exposure information available was restricted to CMV serostatus.

Both 60 Vbeta primers and 13 Jbeta primers went into the PCR. Produced via immunoSEQ multiplex PCR; TCRdb's table is partial and in-frame only. The sample consists of some 110,000 clones, about 70% of them appearing once. Deletions cut 5 bases from V and 2 bases from J, with 16 bases between. Germline V lookup: CDR1 GTSNPN, CDR2 SVGIG (reference sequence). The CDR3 is 14 residues long. A remark on this clone: What it binds is unknown.

The clonotype was recovered from a boy between 10 and 17 years old in good health and CMV-seronegative. The specimen was PBMCs. V and J are TRBV30 and TRBJ2-7; D is perhaps TRBD2 (7 bases). CDR3 sequence reads: CAWEGEGRTYEQYF. The CDR3 nucleotides are TGTGCCTGGGAGGGGGAGGGTCGGACCTACGAGCAGTACTTC.